The T cell receptor (beta chain) under discussion was sequenced for a study of T cell responses to AZD1222 COVID-19 vaccine listed by TCRdb under 2021. Turning to the overall study: AZD1222 recipients whose second dose came at about 4 weeks and those whose second dose came at about 12 weeks were combined into one group, since spike-specific TCR depth and breadth did not differ between the two schedules. Trial participants were enrolled into age subgroups of 18-55, 56-69 and 70-plus years, which contained around 150, 28 and 57 TCR-sequenced participants, respectively. TCR sequencing was performed for 230 to 250 trial participants, of whom around 210 were given two doses of AZD1222 and around 25 were given two doses of MenACWY control vaccine.

V lost 5 bases and J lost 1 base; the stretch between them is 12 bases long. From the germline V gene (reference sequence), CDR1 is PRHDT and CDR2 is FYEKMQ. Spanning cysteine to phenylalanine, the CDR3 consists of 15 amino acids. Only the CDR3 portion is preserved as DNA: 45 bases, with reading frame beginning at the first base. The CDR3 regions of human TCRbeta chains were subjected to immunosequencing. As for how the authors treated the data: TCRs in the repertoires were matched against a reference library of SARS-CoV-2-specific TCRs that had been generated with the MIRA antigen-specificity platform. Breadth meant the fraction of unique TCRs that were SARS-CoV-2-associated, whereas depth meant the fraction of total T cells that were SARS-CoV-2-associated. Each spike-specific TCR was assigned to its reactive spike region and to a CD4 or CD8 class using the MIRA data. Log10-transformed breadth and depth values were compared by one-way ANOVA with Sidak's multiple comparisons tests. Imported from immuneACCESS, the table was reduced by TCRdb to in-frame sequences with V and J called. These copies leave out some clones; in studies compared against another copy, an unresolved V gene accounts for under half, and the cause of the remainder is not known. V, J and clone size derive from that table, while D and trimming were established from the DNA sequence. The sample data list around 100,000 clones, and 65% to 90% of these were observed just once. 6.3% of the sample belongs to the ten largest clones.

On this clone itself: Its binding antigen is unknown. Base qualities are not recorded, but no much larger clone differs from it by a single base.

What the study reported, not specific to this receptor: Spike-specific TCR breadth and depth rose significantly after two AZD1222 doses compared with day 0 and with MenACWY recipients. The 56-69-year group was small, and its depth increase did not reach significance, likely because of low power. Most participants were white British and females outnumbered males, and the authors suggested that clonal diversity may have been underestimated. Reportedly, close to half of the unique spike-specific TCRs recognized epitopes lying outside the regions that are mutated in the B.1.351 and B.1.1.7 variants. CD4 TCRs associated with the vaccine covered the entire spike protein, and the dominant responses were in regions 160-218 and 743-854. No day 14 peak-response samples were available, so repertoires were characterized only after the peak T cell response. Conclusions about previously exposed vaccinees are limited, since just 5 to 7 AZD1222 recipients were seropositive for SARS-CoV-2 at baseline.

The sample's time point label, in plain terms: baseline before first vaccination. Samples from vaccinated people were obtained from the UK trials COV001 and COV002, which included a single-blind randomized controlled phase 2/3 trial of AZD1222 (ChAdOx1 nCoV-19) in healthy adults. For TCRbeta chain sequencing, PBMC samples from trial participants were taken at day 0 and at day 28 after the second dose. Recombination connected TRBV13 to TRBJ2-1, with a tentative D gene TRBD2 over 7 matching bases. The sample in question was peripheral blood, obtained on day 0 of AZD1222 vaccination. The sequence was obtained from an adult in good health. The CDR3 here reads CASSVGGRSYNEQFF. The DNA sequence is as follows: TGTGCCAGCAGCGTCGGGGGGCGATCCTACAATGAGCAGTTCTTC.